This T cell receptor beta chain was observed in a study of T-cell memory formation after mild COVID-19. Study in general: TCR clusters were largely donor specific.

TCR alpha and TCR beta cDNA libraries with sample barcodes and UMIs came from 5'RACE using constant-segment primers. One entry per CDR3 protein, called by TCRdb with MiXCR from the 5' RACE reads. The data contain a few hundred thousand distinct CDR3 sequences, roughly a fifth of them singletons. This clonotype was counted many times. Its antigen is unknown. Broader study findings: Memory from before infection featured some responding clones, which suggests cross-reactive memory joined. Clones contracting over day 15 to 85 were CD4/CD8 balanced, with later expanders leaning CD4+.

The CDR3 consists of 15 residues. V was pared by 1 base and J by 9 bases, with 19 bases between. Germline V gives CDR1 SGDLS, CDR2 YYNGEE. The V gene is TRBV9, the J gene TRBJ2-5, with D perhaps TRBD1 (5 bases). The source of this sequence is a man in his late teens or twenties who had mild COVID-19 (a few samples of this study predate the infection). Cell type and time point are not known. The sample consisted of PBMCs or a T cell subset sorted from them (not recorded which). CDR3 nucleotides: TGTGCCAGCAGCGTAAACCCGACAGTCGGAGTTGCCCAGTACTTC. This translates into CASSVNPTVGVAQYF.